Listed below are T cell receptor beta chains from one sample, sequenced in a study of identical twins. TCRdb reprocessed the 5' RACE reads with MiXCR, giving one entry per CDR3 protein. This table has around 250,000 distinct CDR3 sequences, about 12% appearing once. The sample also formed part of further work on yellow fever vaccine responses in identical twins.

The sequenced material came from memory (CD45RO+) T cells sorted from blood. These receptors were collected from a woman in her late teens or twenties in good health. Each CDR3 is given with its conserved first and last residue. The order of the fields is J gene, V gene, clone size, D gene, CDR3 DNA, CDR3 protein. A D gene is named only where the DNA matches it firmly. The size of a clone is reported for some rows only, either as once, few or many, or as a class for expanded clones.

>TRBJ2-2|TRBV12-3/TRBV12-4|few|NA
TGTGCCAGCAGACCCGACCGACTGCTAGCGCCGAACACCGGGGAGCTGTTTTTT
CASRPDRLLAPNTGELFF
>TRBJ2-7|TRBV29-1|many|TRBD2
TGCAGCGTTCTGACTAGCGGGACCCACGAGCAGTACTTC
CSVLTSGTHEQYF
>TRBJ2-3|TRBV3-1|few|TRBD2
TGTGCCAGCAACTTCGGGGGGAGCACAGATACGCAGTATTTT
CASNFGGSTDTQYF
>TRBJ2-7|TRBV12-3/TRBV12-4|NA|NA
TGTGCCAGCAGTTTAATAGGGTACGAGCAGTACTTC
CASSLIGYEQYF
>TRBJ2-7|TRBV11-1|few|TRBD2
TGTGCCAGCAGTTGGGTCGGACTAGCGCCTATCTACGAGCAGTACTTC
CASSWVGLAPIYEQYF
>TRBJ1-1|TRBV6-4|few|TRBD1
TGTGCCAGCAGTGAACGACAGGGGGGTAGCACTGAAGCTTTCTTT
CASSERQGGSTEAFF
>TRBJ1-2|TRBV6-6|few|NA
TGTGCCAGCAGTTCGACAGCGGGCTACACCTTC
CASSSTAGYTF
>TRBJ1-1|TRBV5-1|NA|NA
TGCGCCAGCAGCCCCGGCACGTGGGGCTTGAACACTGAAGCTTTCTTT
CASSPGTWGLNTEAFF
>TRBJ2-7|TRBV12-3/TRBV12-4|many|TRBD2
TGTGCCAGCAGACAAACTAGCGGGAGGGGGCGAGCCTACGAGCAGTACTTC
CASRQTSGRGRAYEQYF
>TRBJ2-2|TRBV5-1|NA|TRBD2
TGCGCCAGCAGCTTGGCAACTAGCGGCAACACCGGGGAGCTGTTTTTT
CASSLATSGNTGELFF
>TRBJ1-1|TRBV12-3/TRBV12-4|few|NA
TGTGCCAGCAGTTATAAACATGTTGTAGACACTGAAGCTTTCTTT
CASSYKHVVDTEAFF
>TRBJ2-7|TRBV20-1|many|TRBD2
TGCAGTGCTCGAACTCGGGACAGATTAGCGGGAGACGGCCACGAGCAGTACTTC
CSARTRDRLAGDGHEQYF
>TRBJ2-3|TRBV2|many|NA
TGTGCCACCCCGAAGGGGGGAGATACGCAGTATTTT
CATPKGGDTQYF
>TRBJ2-2|TRBV12-3/TRBV12-4|NA|NA
TGTGCCAGCAGTTTAAAGGGTAGCGCGAACACCGGGGAGCTGTTTTTT
CASSLKGSANTGELFF
>TRBJ2-7|TRBV27|few|TRBD2
TGTGCCAGCAGTGACCCCGGGGGGGCTGTATACGAGCAGTACTTC
CASSDPGGAVYEQYF
>TRBJ2-3|TRBV24-1|NA|NA
TGTGCCACCAGTGACGCGACCACAGATACGCAGTATTTT
CATSDATTDTQYF
>TRBJ2-6|TRBV5-1|few|TRBD1
TGCGCCAGCAGCTTACAGGGGGGAACATTCATTGGGGCCAACGTCCTGACTTTC
CASSLQGGTFIGANVLTF
>TRBJ2-3|TRBV6-2/TRBV6-3|NA|TRBD1
TGTGCCAGCAGTTATGGGCCCCCGCCGGGACAGGGAGCAGATACGCAGTATTTT
CASSYGPPPGQGADTQYF
>TRBJ2-6|TRBV15|few|NA
TGTGCCACCAGCAGAGATAGGACAACTAGTGGGGCCAACGTCCTGACTTTC
CATSRDRTTSGANVLTF
>TRBJ2-7|TRBV4-3|many|TRBD1
TGCGCCAGCAGCCGGAATACAGGGGACGAGCAGTACTTC
CASSRNTGDEQYF
>TRBJ1-1|TRBV3-1|few|NA
TGTGCCAGCAGCCAAGATAGGAGGACTGAAGCTTTCTTT
CASSQDRRTEAFF
>TRBJ2-7|TRBV20-1|NA|NA
TGCAGTGCTAAATGGACAGAGGACTACGAGCAGTACTTC
CSAKWTEDYEQYF
>TRBJ2-7|TRBV3-1|many|NA
TGTGCCAGCAGCCAAGGCGGGAACTCCTACGAGCAGTACTTC
CASSQGGNSYEQYF
>TRBJ2-3|TRBV28|NA|NA
TGTGCCAGCAGTCCCCTGGGGGCGGGGGCAGATACGCAGTATTTT
CASSPLGAGADTQYF
>TRBJ1-5|TRBV18|many|TRBD1
TGTGCCAGCTCACAGGGAGGTTCAAACAGGGGAGACCAGCCCCAGCATTTT
CASSQGGSNRGDQPQHF
>TRBJ1-1|TRBV18|NA|NA
TGTGCCAGCTCACCTTACGGGTCCCCGGGAAAGACTGAAGCTTTCTTT
CASSPYGSPGKTEAFF
>TRBJ2-3|TRBV5-1|NA|TRBD2
TGCGCCAGCAGCTTGGTCCCTAGCGGGGGCTCTAGCACAGATACGCAGTATTTT
CASSLVPSGGSSTDTQYF
>TRBJ2-7|TRBV7-2|NA|NA
TGTGCCAGCAGCCCGCCCGGGACGTTGGCAGGCGAGCAGTACTTC
CASSPPGTLAGEQYF
>TRBJ1-4|TRBV5-1|NA|TRBD1
TGCGCCAGCAGCAGCACCGGGACAGGGGAAAAACTGTTTTTT
CASSSTGTGEKLFF
>TRBJ2-7|TRBV7-2|once|NA
TGTGCCAGCAGCTCTGGGTGGGGGACCCCGCGACCTGGCGAGCAGTACTTC
CASSSGWGTPRPGEQYF
>TRBJ2-7|TRBV29-1|many|TRBD1
TGCAGCGTTGAAAGGACAGGGGACGAGCAGTACTTC
CSVERTGDEQYF
>TRBJ1-1|TRBV12-3/TRBV12-4|many|NA
TGTGCCAGCAGTTTTGCGGGGTACACTGAAGCTTTCTTT
CASSFAGYTEAFF
>TRBJ2-7|TRBV20-1|few|TRBD1
TGCAGTGCTAGAGGACTTGACAGGGAAGACTACGAGCAGTACTTC
CSARGLDREDYEQYF
>TRBJ2-7|TRBV5-1|NA|TRBD2
TGCGCCAGCAGCCCGGGACTAGTCCCCCACGAGCAGTACTTC
CASSPGLVPHEQYF
>TRBJ2-1|TRBV20-1|few|TRBD2
TGCAGTGCTTCCCCGGGGGGGAGCGGGAGTGGCAATGAGCAGTTCTTC
CSASPGGSGSGNEQFF
>TRBJ1-1|TRBV29-1|few|NA
TGCAGCGTTGAATACCCCGAAGCTTTCTTT
CSVEYPEAFF
>TRBJ2-2|TRBV28|NA|NA
TGTGCCAGCAGTTTAATGACCGGGGAGCTGTTTTTT
CASSLMTGELFF
>TRBJ2-1|TRBV7-6|few|NA
TGTGCCAGCAGCTTGAACATCTACAATGAGCAGTTCTTC
CASSLNIYNEQFF
>TRBJ1-2|TRBV10-3|few|NA
TGTGCCATCAGGACAGCCAACTATGGCTACACCTTC
CAIRTANYGYTF
>TRBJ1-1|TRBV4-2|many|NA
TGTGCCAGCAGCCAAGAGCTGGGGGTTGGTACTGAAGCTTTCTTT
CASSQELGVGTEAFF